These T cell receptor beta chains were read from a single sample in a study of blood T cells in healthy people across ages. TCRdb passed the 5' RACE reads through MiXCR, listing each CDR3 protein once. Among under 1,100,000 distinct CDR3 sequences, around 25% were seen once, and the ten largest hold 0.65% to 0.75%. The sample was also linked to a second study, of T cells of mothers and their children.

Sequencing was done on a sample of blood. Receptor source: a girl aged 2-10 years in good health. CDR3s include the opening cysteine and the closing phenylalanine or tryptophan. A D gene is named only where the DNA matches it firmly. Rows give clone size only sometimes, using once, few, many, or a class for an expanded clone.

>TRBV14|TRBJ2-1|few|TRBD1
CASSPWDRAYNEQFF
TGTGCCAGCAGCCCCTGGGACAGGGCCTACAATGAGCAGTTCTTC
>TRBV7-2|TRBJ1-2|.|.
CASSPGIGTQGYTF
TGTGCCAGCAGCCCCGGCATCGGGACACAAGGCTACACCTTC
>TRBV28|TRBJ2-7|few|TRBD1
CASSSLTGHEQYF
TGTGCCAGCAGTTCATTGACAGGGCACGAGCAGTACTTC
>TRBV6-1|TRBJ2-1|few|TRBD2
CAGSPKWTSGGAGEQFF
TGTGCCGGCAGCCCGAAATGGACTAGCGGGGGGGCAGGGGAGCAGTTCTTC
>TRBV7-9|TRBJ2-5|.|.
CASTSSETQYF
TGTGCCAGCACCTCTAGCGAGACCCAGTACTTC
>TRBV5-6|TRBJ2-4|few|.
CASSGEQGTKNIQYF
TGTGCCAGCAGCGGAGAACAGGGAACCAAAAACATTCAGTACTTC
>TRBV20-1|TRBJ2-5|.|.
CSANTDSETQYF
TGCAGTGCTAATACCGACTCGGAGACCCAGTACTTC
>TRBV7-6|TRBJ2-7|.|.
CASSLASSIMSSYEQYF
TGTGCCAGCAGCTTAGCGTCTTCCATCATGAGCTCCTACGAGCAGTACTTC
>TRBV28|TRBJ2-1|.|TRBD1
CASSFPGQGRPTYNEQFF
TGTGCCAGCAGTTTCCCGGGACAGGGACGGCCCACCTACAATGAGCAGTTCTTC
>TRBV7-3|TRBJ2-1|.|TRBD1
CASSFGQGARNEQFF
TGTGCCAGCAGCTTCGGGCAGGGGGCTAGGAATGAGCAGTTCTTC
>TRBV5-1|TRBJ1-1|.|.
CASSLAPGLRNTEAFF
TGCGCCAGCAGCTTGGCCCCGGGACTTCGGAACACTGAAGCTTTCTTT